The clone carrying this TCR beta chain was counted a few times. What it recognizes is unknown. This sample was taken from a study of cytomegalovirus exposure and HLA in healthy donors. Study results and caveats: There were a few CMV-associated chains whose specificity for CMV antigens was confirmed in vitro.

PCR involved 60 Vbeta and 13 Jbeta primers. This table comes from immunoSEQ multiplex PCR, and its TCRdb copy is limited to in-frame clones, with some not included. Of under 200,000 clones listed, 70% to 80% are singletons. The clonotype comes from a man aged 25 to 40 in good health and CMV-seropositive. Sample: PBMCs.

CDR3 DNA sequence: TGCGCCAGCAGCTTGACACCGAGCACAGATACGCAGTATTTT. Translation gives CASSLTPSTDTQYF. The J gene is TRBJ2-3, the V gene TRBV5-1; D is ambiguous. Germline CDR1 reads SGHRS; CDR2 reads YFSETQ. The CDR3 runs to 14 residues. V was pared by 1 base and J by 0 bases, with 6 bases between.